Reported below is one TCR beta chain. The data belong to a study of monozygotic twins with inflammatory bowel disease. TCRdb derives one entry per CDR3 protein from the 5' RACE reads, leaving out DNA. Here the sample table reports just over 300,000 distinct CDR3 sequences. The CDR3 spans 13 residues. Germline lookup yields CDR1 MRHNA and CDR2 SNTAGT. The chain is built from TRBV6-4 and TRBJ1-1; no DNA is available, so the TRBD1 call from TCRdb remains unchecked. The sample was blood. This clonotype was sampled from a human donor with ulcerative colitis or Crohn's disease, or a healthy co-twin of an affected twin (not recorded which). The CDR3 region is CASQKRRDTEAFF.